The 14 T cell receptor beta chains given below trace back to one sample, sequenced in a study of blood T cell repertoires in COVID-19. The protocol was immunoSEQ multiplex PCR, while the TCRdb copy is restricted to in-frame clones and leaves out a portion. The sample lists under 200,000 clones; about 80% were seen once. The sample consisted of peripheral blood. These TCRs come from a man between 65 and 85 years old with active or convalescent COVID-19.

The CDR3 DNA follows: TGTGCCAGCAGCCAAATCCCACTCTCTGGAAACACCATATATTTT. As protein: CASSQIPLSGNTIYF. This sequence joins TRBV3-1 (or the pseudogene TRBV3-2) and TRBJ1-3; D remains unclear. The germline V gene has CDR1 LGHDT and CDR2 YNNKEL (reference sequence). The CDR3 contains 15 residues. Trimming took 2 bases from V and 0 from J, leaving 8 bases between them.

The rearrangement joins TRBV19 to TRBJ1-2; a possible D gene is TRBD1 (6 bases). Germline V lookup: CDR1 LNHDA, CDR2 SQIVND (reference sequence). The germline V and J ends were trimmed by 1 base and 8 bases, with 17 bases remaining between them. This CDR3 contains 15 residues. The CDR3, as DNA: TGTGCCAGTAGTATAGGAAAGGCAGGGGAACGCGGCTACACCTTC. As protein: CASSIGKAGERGYTF.

This clone has just a few counts. The V and J genes are TRBV4-2 and TRBJ1-2, with D possibly matching TRBD1 (5 bases). Germline assignment: CDR1 LGHNA and CDR2 YNFKEQ. V was pared by 2 bases and J by 0 bases, with 13 bases between. The CDR3 is 16 residues long. DNA of the CDR3: TGTGCCAGCAGCCAACCGGGGGGAATAACTAACTATGGCTACACCTTC. It yields the protein CASSQPGGITNYGYTF.

The V gene is TRBV18, the J gene TRBJ2-2; TRBD2 agrees at 8 bases. The junction had 8 bases not matched to a gene; V was cut back by 2 bases and J by 3 bases. The germline V gene encodes CDR1 KGHSH and CDR2 LQKENI. The CDR3 is made up of 17 amino acids. Written as DNA, the CDR3 is TGTGCCAGCTCACCAGACGTCCGGGGGGGAGACACCGGGGAGCTGTTTTTT. Translation gives CASSPDVRGGDTGELFF.

This rearrangement joins TRBV5-5 to TRBJ2-2, with TRBD1 as a possible D gene (5 bases). This CDR3 comprises 15 residues. The V end was cut by 4 bases, the J end by 6 bases, with 16 bases between. Germline V gene sequence: CDR1 SGHKS, CDR2 YYEKEE (reference sequence). CDR3: CASSVSISRAGELFF. The DNA of the CDR3 is TGTGCCAGCAGCGTATCAATAAGCAGGGCCGGGGAGCTGTTTTTT.

The chain recombines TRBV4-3 with TRBJ2-3; D unclear. Trimming removed 0 bases from V and 2 bases from J, with 12 bases in between. CDR1 and CDR2 (germline): LGHNA, YSLEER. The CDR3 is 16 residues long. Written as DNA, the CDR3 is TGCGCCAGCAGCCAAGAAGATCGGTTCCCCACAGATACGCAGTATTTT. Protein sequence: CASSQEDRFPTDTQYF.

This clone was counted a single time. V gene TRBV10-1 combines with J gene TRBJ1-1, with D possibly matching TRBD1 (5 bases). CDR1 WNHNN and CDR2 SYGVQD come from the germline V gene (reference sequence). Trimming pared 4 bases from V and 0 bases from J, leaving 9 bases between. The CDR3 contains 14 residues. CDR3 DNA sequence: TGCGCCAGCAGTGTTGGGGGGATGAACACTGAAGCTTTCTTT. Translated, it gives CASSVGGMNTEAFF.

This chain uses TRBV19 with TRBJ1-1; 8 nucleotides align to TRBD1. Trimming at V came to 7 bases and at J to 1 base, leaving 2 bases not matched to a gene. Germline V lookup: CDR1 LNHDA, CDR2 SQIVND (reference sequence). This CDR3 contains 13 residues. CDR3 residues: CASKDRENTEAFF. For the CDR3, the DNA is TGTGCCAGTAAGGACAGGGAGAACACTGAAGCTTTCTTT. The full variable domain, rest sourced from reference TRBV19 and TRBJ1-1, is DGGITQSPKYLFRKEGQNVTLSCEQNLNHDAMYWYRQDPGQGLRLIYYSQIVNDFQKGDIAEGYSVSREKKESFPLTVTSAQKNPTAFYLCASKDRENTEAFFGQGTRLTVV.

This sequence joins TRBV18 and TRBJ1-1, with D hard to call. CDR3 length equals 14 residues. The germline gives CDR1 KGHSH, CDR2 LQKENI. V shed 7 bases and J shed 2 bases, with 14 bases lying between them. CDR3 nucleotides: TGTGCCAGCTGGGAGGGCAGCAAAAACACTGAAGCTTTCTTT. It encodes CASWEGSKNTEAFF.

The CDR3 DNA reads TGTGCCGCAGAAGTTCGCAGGTACAATGAGCAGTTCTTC. Translation gives CAAEVRRYNEQFF. The chain joins TRBV25-1 to TRBJ2-1; D is unresolved. V was trimmed by 11 bases and J by 4 bases, leaving 15 bases between them. The CDR3 runs to 13 residues. The V gene's germline CDR1 is MGHDK and CDR2 SYGVNS.

The rearrangement joins TRBV6-1 to TRBJ1-1; D gene uncertain. In germline, CDR1 is MNHNS, CDR2 SASEGT. This CDR3 contains 13 residues. The V end was cut by 3 bases, the J end by 5 bases, with 10 bases between. Here the CDR3 reads CASSEQRGTEAFF. The CDR3 nucleotides read TGTGCCAGCAGTGAGCAAAGAGGAACTGAAGCTTTCTTT.

This clone has only a few counts. CDR3 residues: CASSQDGSGLAGAPQYF. For the CDR3, the DNA is TGTGCCAGCAGCCAAGATGGCTCGGGCCTAGCGGGGGCCCCCCAGTACTTC. J is TRBJ2-7 and V is TRBV3-1 (or the pseudogene TRBV3-2), with 10 bases fitting TRBD2. The CDR3 is 17 amino acids. Trimming took 0 bases from V and 10 from J; bases not matched to a gene: 15. The germline CDR1 and CDR2 sequences are LGHDT and YNNKEL (reference sequence).

The chain carries TRBV2 and TRBJ1-5; D not certain. The CDR3 covers 14 residues. The V gene's germline CDR1 is SNHLY and CDR2 FYNNEI. With 4 bases removed from V and 5 bases from J, the gap between germline ends came to 12 bases. CDR3 sequence: CASSADDTYQPQHF. The CDR3 DNA is TGTGCCAGCAGTGCAGATGACACATATCAGCCCCAGCATTTT. The variable domain in full, with the rest retrieved from reference TRBV2 and TRBJ1-5, is EPEVTQTPSHQVTQMGQEVILRCVPISNHLYFYWYRQILGQKVEFLVSFYNNEISEKSEIFDDQFSVERPDGSNFTLKIRSTKLEDSAMYFCASSADDTYQPQHFGDGTRLSIL.

The rearrangement joins TRBV5-1 to TRBJ2-1, with 9 bases matching TRBD2. The CDR3 runs 15 residues. CDR1 is SGHRS, CDR2 YFSETQ, per germline. J was trimmed by 7 bases and V by 2 bases; bases with no gene match: 7. The CDR3 DNA reads as TGCGCCAGCAGCTTTGGTAGCGGGAGTGGAAATGAGCAGTTCTTC. As protein: CASSFGSGSGNEQFF.